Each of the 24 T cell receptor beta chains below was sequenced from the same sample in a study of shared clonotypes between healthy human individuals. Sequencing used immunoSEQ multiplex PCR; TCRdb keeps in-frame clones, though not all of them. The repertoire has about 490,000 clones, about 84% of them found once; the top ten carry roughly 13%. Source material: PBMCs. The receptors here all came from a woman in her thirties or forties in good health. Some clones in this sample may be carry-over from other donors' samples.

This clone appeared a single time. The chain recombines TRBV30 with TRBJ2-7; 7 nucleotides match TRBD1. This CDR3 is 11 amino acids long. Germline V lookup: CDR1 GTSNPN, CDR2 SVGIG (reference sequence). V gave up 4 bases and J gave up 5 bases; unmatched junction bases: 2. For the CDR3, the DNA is TGTGCCTGGACGACAGGGAACGAGCAGTACTTC. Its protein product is CAWTTGNEQYF. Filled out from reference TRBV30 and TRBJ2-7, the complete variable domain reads SQTIHQWPATLVQPVGSPLSLECTVEGTSNPNLYWYRQAAGRGLQLLFYSVGIGQISSEVPQNLSASRPQDRQFILSSKKLLLSDSGFYLCAWTTGNEQYFGPGTRLTVT.

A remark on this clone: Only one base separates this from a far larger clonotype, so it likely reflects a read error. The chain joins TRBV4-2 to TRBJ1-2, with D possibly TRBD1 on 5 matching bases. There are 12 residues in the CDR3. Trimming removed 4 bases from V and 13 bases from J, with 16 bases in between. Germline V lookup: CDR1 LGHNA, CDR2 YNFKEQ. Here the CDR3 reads CASSLGREVCTF. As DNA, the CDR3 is TGTGCCAGCAGCCTGGGCAGGGAGGTATGCACCTTC.

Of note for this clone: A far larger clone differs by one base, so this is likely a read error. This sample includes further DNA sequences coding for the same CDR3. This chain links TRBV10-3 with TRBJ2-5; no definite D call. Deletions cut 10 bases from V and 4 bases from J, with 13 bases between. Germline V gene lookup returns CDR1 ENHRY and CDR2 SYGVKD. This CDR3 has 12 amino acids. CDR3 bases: TGTGCCACCTATACCCCTGGAGAGACCCAGTACTTC. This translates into CATYTPGETQYF.

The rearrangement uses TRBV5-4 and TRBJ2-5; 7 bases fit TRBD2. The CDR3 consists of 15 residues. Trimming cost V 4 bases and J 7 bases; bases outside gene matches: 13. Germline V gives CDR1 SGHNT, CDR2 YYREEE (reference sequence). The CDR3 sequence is CASSTGTAGVPTQYF. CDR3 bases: TGTGCCAGCAGCACCGGGACGGCGGGGGTCCCGACCCAGTACTTC.

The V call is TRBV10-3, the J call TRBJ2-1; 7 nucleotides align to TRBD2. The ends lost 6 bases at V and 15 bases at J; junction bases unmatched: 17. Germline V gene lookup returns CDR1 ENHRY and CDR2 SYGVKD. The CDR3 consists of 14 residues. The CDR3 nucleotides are TGTGCCATCAGCCCAGCGCGGCCCATGCTAGCGGCGTTCTTC. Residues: CAISPARPMLAAFF.

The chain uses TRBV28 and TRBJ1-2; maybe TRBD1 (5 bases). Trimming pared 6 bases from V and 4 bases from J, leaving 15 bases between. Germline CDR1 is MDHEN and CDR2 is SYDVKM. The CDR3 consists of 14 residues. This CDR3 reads CASSQPGGSYGYTF. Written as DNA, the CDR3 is TGTGCCAGCAGCCAACCCGGGGGAAGCTATGGCTACACCTTC.

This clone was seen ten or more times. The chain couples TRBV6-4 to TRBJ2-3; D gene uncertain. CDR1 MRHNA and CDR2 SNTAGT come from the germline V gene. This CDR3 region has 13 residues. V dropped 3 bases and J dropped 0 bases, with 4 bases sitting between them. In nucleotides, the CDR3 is TGTGCCAGCAGTGAAGGCAGCACAGATACGCAGTATTTT. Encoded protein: CASSEGSTDTQYF.

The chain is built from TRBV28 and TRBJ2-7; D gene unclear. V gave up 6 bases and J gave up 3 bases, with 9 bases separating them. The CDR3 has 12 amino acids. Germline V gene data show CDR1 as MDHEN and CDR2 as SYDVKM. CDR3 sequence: CASSGSGYEQYF. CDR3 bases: TGTGCCAGCAGCGGATCAGGCTACGAGCAGTACTTC.

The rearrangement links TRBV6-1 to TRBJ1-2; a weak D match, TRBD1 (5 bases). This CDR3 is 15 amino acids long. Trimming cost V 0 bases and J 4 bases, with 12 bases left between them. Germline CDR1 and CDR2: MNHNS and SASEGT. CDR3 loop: CASSEAGGGGYGYTF. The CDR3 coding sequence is TGTGCCAGCAGTGAAGCCGGCGGGGGAGGCTATGGCTACACCTTC.

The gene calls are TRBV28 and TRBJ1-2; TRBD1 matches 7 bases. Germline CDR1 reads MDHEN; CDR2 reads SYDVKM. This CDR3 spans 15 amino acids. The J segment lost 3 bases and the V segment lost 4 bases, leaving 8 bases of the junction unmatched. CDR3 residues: CASSSPGQSHYGYTF. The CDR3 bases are TGTGCCAGCAGTTCCCCGGGACAGAGTCACTATGGCTACACCTTC.

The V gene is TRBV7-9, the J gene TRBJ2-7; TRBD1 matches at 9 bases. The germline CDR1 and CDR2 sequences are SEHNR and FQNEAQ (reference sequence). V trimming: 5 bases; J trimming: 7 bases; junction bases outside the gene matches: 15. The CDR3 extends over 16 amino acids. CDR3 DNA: TGTGCCAGCAGCCCCCGAGGTGGACAGGGGCTGGGTGAGCAGTACTTC. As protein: CASSPRGGQGLGEQYF.

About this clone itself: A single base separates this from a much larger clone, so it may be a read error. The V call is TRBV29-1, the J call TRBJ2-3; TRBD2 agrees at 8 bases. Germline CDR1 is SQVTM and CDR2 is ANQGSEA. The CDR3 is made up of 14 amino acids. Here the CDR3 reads CGSRAGAGTDTQYF. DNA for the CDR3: TGCGGCTCACGAGCGGGAGCGGGCACAGATACGCAGTATTTT.

This CDR3 is CASRLRPAGHNEQFF. CDR3 DNA sequence: TGTGCCAGCAGATTGAGACCGGCTGGGCACAATGAGCAGTTCTTC. The chain has TRBV5-6 and TRBJ2-1; D gene unclear. This CDR3 has 15 amino acids. Germline V CDR1 and CDR2: SGHDT, YYEEEE. V was clipped by 5 bases and J by 5 bases, with 17 bases between them.

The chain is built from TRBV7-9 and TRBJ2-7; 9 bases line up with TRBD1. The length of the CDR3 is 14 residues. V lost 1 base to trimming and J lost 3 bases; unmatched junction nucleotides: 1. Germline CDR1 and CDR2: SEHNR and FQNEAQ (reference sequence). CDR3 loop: CASSLGGQGYEQYF. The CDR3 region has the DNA TGTGCCAGCAGCTTAGGGGGACAGGGCTACGAGCAGTACTTC. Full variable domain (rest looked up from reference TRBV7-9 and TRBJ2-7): DTGVSQNPRHKITKRGQNVTFRCDPISEHNRLYWYRQTLGQGPEFLTYFQNEAQLEKSRLLSDRFSAERPKGSFSTLEIQRTEQGDSAMYLCASSLGGQGYEQYFGPGTRLTVT.

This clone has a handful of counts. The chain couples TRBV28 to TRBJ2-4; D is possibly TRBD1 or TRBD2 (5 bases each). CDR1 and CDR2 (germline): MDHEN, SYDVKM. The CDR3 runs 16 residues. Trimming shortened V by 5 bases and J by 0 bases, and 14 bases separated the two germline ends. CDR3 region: CASSLGTDLAKNIQYF. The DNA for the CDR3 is TGTGCCAGCAGTCTCGGGACGGACTTAGCCAAAAACATTCAGTACTTC. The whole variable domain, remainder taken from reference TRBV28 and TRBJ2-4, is DVKVTQSSRYLVKRTGEKVFLECVQDMDHENMFWYRQDPGLGLRLIYFSYDVKMKEKGDIPEGYSVSREKKERFSLILESASTNQTSMYLCASSLGTDLAKNIQYFGAGTRLSVL.

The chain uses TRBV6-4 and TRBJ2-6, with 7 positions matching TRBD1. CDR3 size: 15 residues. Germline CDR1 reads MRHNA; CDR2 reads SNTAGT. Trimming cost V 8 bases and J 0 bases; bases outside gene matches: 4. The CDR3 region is CASGQESSGANVLTF. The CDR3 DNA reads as TGTGCCAGCGGACAGGAAAGCTCTGGGGCCAACGTCCTGACTTTC.

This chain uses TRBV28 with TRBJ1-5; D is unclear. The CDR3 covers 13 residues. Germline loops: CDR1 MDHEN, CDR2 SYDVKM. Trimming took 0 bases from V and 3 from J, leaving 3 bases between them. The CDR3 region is CASSLWVNQPQHF. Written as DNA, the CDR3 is TGTGCCAGCAGTTTATGGGTCAATCAGCCCCAGCATTTT.

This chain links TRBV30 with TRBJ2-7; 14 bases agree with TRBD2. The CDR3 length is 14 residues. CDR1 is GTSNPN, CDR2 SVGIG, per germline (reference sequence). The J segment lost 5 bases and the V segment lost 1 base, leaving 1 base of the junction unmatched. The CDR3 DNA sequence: TGTGCCTGGAGTGGACTAGCGGGAGGGGACGAGCAGTACTTC. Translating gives CAWSGLAGGDEQYF.

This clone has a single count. The CDR3 nucleotides are TGTGCCAGCAGCCGCGGGCCGCGGCTTTCGGGAAACACCATATATTTT. This codes for CASSRGPRLSGNTIYF. The V and J genes are TRBV5-6 and TRBJ1-3; D not resolved. This CDR3 contains 16 residues. V lost 4 bases, J lost 4 bases, and 18 bases lay in between. Per the germline V gene, CDR1 is SGHDT and CDR2 is YYEEEE.

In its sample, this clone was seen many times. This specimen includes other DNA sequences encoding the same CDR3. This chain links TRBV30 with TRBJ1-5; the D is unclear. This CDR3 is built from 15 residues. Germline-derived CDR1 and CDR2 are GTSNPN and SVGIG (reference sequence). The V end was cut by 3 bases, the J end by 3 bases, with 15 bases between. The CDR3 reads CAWSALLGSNQPQHF. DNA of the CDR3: TGTGCCTGGAGCGCACTTTTGGGATCCAATCAGCCCCAGCATTTT.

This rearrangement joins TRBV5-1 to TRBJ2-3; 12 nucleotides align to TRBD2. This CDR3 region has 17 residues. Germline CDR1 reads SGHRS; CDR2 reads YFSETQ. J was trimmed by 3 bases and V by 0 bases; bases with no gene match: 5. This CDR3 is CASSLGLAGVWTDTQYF. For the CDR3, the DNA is TGCGCCAGCAGCTTGGGACTAGCGGGAGTTTGGACAGATACGCAGTATTTT.

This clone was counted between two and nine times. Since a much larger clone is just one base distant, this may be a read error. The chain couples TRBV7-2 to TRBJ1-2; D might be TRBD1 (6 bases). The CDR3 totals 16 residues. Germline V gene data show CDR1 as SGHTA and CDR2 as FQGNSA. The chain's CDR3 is CGSSLASGQSNYGYTF. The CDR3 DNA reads TGTGGCAGCAGCTTAGCTTCCGGACAGAGTAACTATGGCTACACCTTC.

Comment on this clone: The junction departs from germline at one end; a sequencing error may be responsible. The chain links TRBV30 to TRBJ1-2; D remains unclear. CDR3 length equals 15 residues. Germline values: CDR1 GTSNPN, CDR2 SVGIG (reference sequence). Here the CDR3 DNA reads TGTGCCTGCATCTGGGGTTCCGGGGAAGTCAATGGCTACACTTTC. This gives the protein CACIWGSGEVNGYTF.

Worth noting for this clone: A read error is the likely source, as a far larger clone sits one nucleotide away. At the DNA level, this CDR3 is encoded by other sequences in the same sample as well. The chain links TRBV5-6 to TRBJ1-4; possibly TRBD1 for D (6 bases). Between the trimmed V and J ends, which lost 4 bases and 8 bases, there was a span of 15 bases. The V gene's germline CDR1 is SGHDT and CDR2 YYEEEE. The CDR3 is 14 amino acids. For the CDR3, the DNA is TGTGCCAGCAGCCCACAGGGAGTAGGAGAAAAACTGTTTTTT. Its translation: CASSPQGVGEKLFF.